This T cell receptor beta chain came from a study of blood T cell repertoires in COVID-19 (dated by TCRdb to the early 2020s). Background for the entire study: Samples from collaborators originated in the United States, Italy and Spain and spanned both the acute and convalescent phases of COVID-19. Where available, HLA class I and class II types were taken from metadata supplied by the sample provider and were not determined by assay-based typing. The samples were drawn from the first 160 participants of the ongoing ImmuneRACE study and from roughly 1,300 subjects provided by 6 global collaborators. The repertoires were made available in a free public database intended to serve as a resource for research on the immune response to SARS-CoV-2. Sample metadata almost always included a de-identified subject ID, COVID-19 status, age in years and sex. The prospective study material was composed of cDNA or gDNA derived from T cells, B-cell-depleted T cells, or PBMCs. Subjects who had been exposed to COVID-19, were actively infected with it, or had recovered from it provided the deeply sampled blood TCRbeta repertoires that made up the dataset. Results the study describes overall, beyond this receptor: The amount of clinical and demographic metadata varied by source and participant and was provided uncurated.

The germline V gene gives CDR1 as SGHTA and CDR2 as FQGNSA. The CDR3 goes from the cysteine to the phenylalanine over 15 residues. The CDR3 DNA has 45 bases and is translated from base 1. Trimming takes 1 base off V and 3 bases off J; junction bases not matched to a gene: 5. The immunoSEQ Assay, a bias-controlled multiplex PCR, was used to amplify TCRbeta CDR3 regions from genomic DNA. As for the authors' bioinformatics: Nucleated cell counts per sample were estimated from amplification of reference gene primers within the assay. To quantify the absolute abundance of each unique TCRbeta CDR3 rearrangement, sequence reads were collapsed and filtered. For each sample, productive Simpson clonality was calculated as the square root of Simpson's diversity index over productive rearrangements. TCRdb holds this immuneACCESS table with in-frame rearrangements only. Some clones are missing; in checked studies, unresolved V genes explain under half, and the rest has no known cause. The DNA was the basis for D and trimming; V, J and clone size are from that table. This sample has over 350,000 clones in its table, and more than 80% of those were observed once. The ten largest make up more than 1.4% of the sample.

Each collaborating institution followed its own protocols to collect whole blood in K2EDTA tubes. For TCRbeta analysis, collaborator samples were shipped as frozen whole blood, as isolated PBMCs, or as DNA extracted from either sample type. This clone was found once. Which antigen it targets is not known. No clone much larger than this one lies a single base away; base qualities are absent. The sequence was collected from a woman aged 25-40 years with active or convalescent COVID-19. This sequence uses TRBV7-2 and TRBJ1-2, with 7 junctional bases fitting TRBD1. Specimen: peripheral blood. The CDR3 amino acid sequence is: CASSLEGAMDYGYTF. The sequenced DNA is TGTGCCAGCAGCTTAGAGGGGGCAATGGACTATGGCTACACCTTC.